These T cell receptor beta chains were read from a single sample in a study of human T cells and chemical hapten exposure. Via MiXCR, TCRdb re-called the RACE reads, giving one row per CDR3 protein. Among about 140,000 distinct CDR3 sequences, about 10% were seen once, and the ten largest hold less than 1.5%. This specimen consisted of whole blood, obtained in connection with sensitization to the hapten diphenylcyclopropenone (DPC). Receptors originate from a woman aged 45-59 years with alopecia areata. Some clones in this sample may be carry-over from other donors' samples. Each CDR3 is given with its conserved first and last residue. D genes are given only for firm matches. Where a row states a size, it is once, few, many or the class of an expanded clone; other rows omit it.

clone_size,v_call,d_call,j_call,cdr3_aa,cdr3_nt
NA,TRBV20-1,NA,TRBJ2-3,CSARDAQRTTDTQYF,TGCAGTGCTAGAGATGCCCAGCGGACCACAGATACGCAGTATTTT
many,TRBV3-1,NA,TRBJ2-2,CASSRDISGGELFF,TGTGCCAGCAGCCGCGACATATCTGGCGGGGAGCTGTTTTTT
NA,TRBV12-3/TRBV12-4,NA,TRBJ2-4,CASSLDEGSVAKNIQYF,TGTGCCAGCAGTTTAGATGAGGGGTCGGTAGCCAAAAACATTCAGTACTTC
few,TRBV30,NA,TRBJ2-7,CAWNRGPGNEQYF,TGTGCCTGGAACAGAGGACCTGGGAACGAGCAGTACTTC
few,TRBV7-2,NA,TRBJ1-6,CASSFFSVADSPLHF,TGTGCCAGCAGCTTCTTTAGTGTGGCTGATTCGCCCCTCCACTTT
many,TRBV27,NA,TRBJ2-3,CASSLRAGPSTDTQYF,TGTGCCAGCAGTTTACGTGCGGGACCTAGCACAGATACGCAGTATTTT
many,TRBV25-1,NA,TRBJ2-1,CASSESGSSYNEQFF,TGTGCCAGCAGTGAGAGCGGCAGCTCCTACAATGAGCAGTTCTTC
once,TRBV5-6,NA,TRBJ1-5,CASSRVPNQPQHF,TGTGCCAGCAGCCGGGTTCCCAATCAGCCCCAGCATTTT
few,TRBV4-3,NA,TRBJ1-1,CASSQEAYLNQAFF,TGCGCCAGCAGCCAAGAAGCCTACCTTAACCAAGCTTTCTTT
few,TRBV11-2,NA,TRBJ2-5,CASSPQVGGQETQYF,TGTGCCAGCAGCCCGCAGGTGGGCGGCCAAGAGACCCAGTACTTC